Shown below are 2 T cell receptor beta chains from a single sample sequenced in a study of cytomegalovirus exposure and HLA in healthy donors. Method: immunoSEQ multiplex PCR; TCRdb's copy keeps in-frame clones and lacks some. The sample lists some 270,000 clones, approximately 86% occurring once. Sequencing input: PBMCs. These receptors came from a woman between 18 and 29 years old in good health and CMV-seronegative.

The chain links TRBV4-3 to TRBJ2-7; TRBD1 matches 10 bases. The CDR3 is 15 amino acids. After removal of 3 bases from V and 1 base from J, the junction contained 3 bases not matched to a gene. The germline V gene encodes CDR1 LGHNA and CDR2 YSLEER. The CDR3 nucleotides read TGCGCCAGCAGCCATGGGACAGGGGTATCCTACGAGCAGTACTTC. This encodes CASSHGTGVSYEQYF.

The rearrangement uses TRBV2 and TRBJ1-1; 8 bases are a match to TRBD1. The CDR3 extends over 15 amino acids. The germline V gene has CDR1 SNHLY and CDR2 FYNNEI. Germline trimming cut 4 bases from V and 6 bases from J; bases unmatched to any gene: 10. The CDR3 region is CASSGTQGEWAEAFF. CDR3 bases: TGTGCCAGCAGTGGTACACAGGGGGAATGGGCTGAAGCTTTCTTT.